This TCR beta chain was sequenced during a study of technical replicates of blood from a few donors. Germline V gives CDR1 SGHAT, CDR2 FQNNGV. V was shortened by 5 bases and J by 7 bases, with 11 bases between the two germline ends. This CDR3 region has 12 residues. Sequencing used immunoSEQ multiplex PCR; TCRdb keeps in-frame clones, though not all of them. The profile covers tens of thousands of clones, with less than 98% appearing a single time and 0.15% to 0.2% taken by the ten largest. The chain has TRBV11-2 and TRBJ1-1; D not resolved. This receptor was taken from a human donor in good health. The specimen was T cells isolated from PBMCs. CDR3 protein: CASSMPTREAFF. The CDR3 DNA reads TGTGCCAGCAGCATGCCGACACGTGAAGCTTTCTTT.